These 31 T cell receptor beta chains were sequenced from one sample in a study of T cells in Graves' hyperthyroidism and ophthalmopathy. TCR beta CDR3 regions were amplified from RNA transcripts. The TCR CDR3 first-round RT-PCR relied on the HTBI primer set. One entry per CDR3 protein, called by TCRdb with MiXCR from the multiplex PCR reads. The data hold 530,000 or so distinct CDR3 sequences, with 17% observed a single time. The sequencing input was blood. The receptors were gathered from a woman aged 18-29 years with Graves' ophthalmopathy.

In this sample, this clonotype turned up many times. The chain joins TRBV7-2 to TRBJ2-6; D is perhaps TRBD1 (6 bases). The V and J ends lost 3 bases and 0 bases respectively, with 9 bases between them. The CDR3 is 16 residues long. Germline loops: CDR1 SGHTA, CDR2 FQGNSA. The CDR3 sequence is CASSLTGPSGANVLTF. The DNA of the CDR3 is TGTGCCAGCAGCTTGACAGGCCCCTCTGGGGCCAACGTCCTGACTTTC.

This clonotype was recorded at least ten times. V is TRBV19 and J is TRBJ2-7; D remains ambiguous. Per germline, CDR1 LNHDA and CDR2 SQIVND (reference sequence). Trimming pared 2 bases from V and 3 bases from J, leaving 8 bases between. This CDR3 has 13 residues. The DNA of the CDR3 is TGTGCCAGTAGTATAACACCCTTCTACGAGCAGTACTTC. This translates into CASSITPFYEQYF.

This clonotype has a count of ten or more. V gene TRBV12-3 or TRBV12-4 combines with J gene TRBJ1-5; D unresolved. The CDR3 extends over 13 amino acids. Trimming left V 5 bases short and J 4 bases short, with 9 bases between. The CDR3 region has the DNA TGTGCCAGCAGTCCAAGGGTAAATCAGCCCCAGCATTTT. It codes for CASSPRVNQPQHF.

The table lists this clonotype with a few counts. The chain has TRBV15 and TRBJ2-2; 9 bases match TRBD1. J lost 6 bases, V lost 1 base, and 3 bases had no gene match. The CDR3 spans 15 residues. The germline CDR1 and CDR2 sequences are LNHNV and YYDKDF (reference sequence). In nucleotides, the CDR3 is TGTGCCACCAGCAGAGGGGACAGGGACGCCGGGGAGCTGTTTTTT. Protein: CATSRGDRDAGELFF.

This clonotype appeared many times. The rearrangement links TRBV6-2 or TRBV6-3 to TRBJ1-1; TRBD1 might be the D (6 bases). Germline V gene data show CDR1 as MNHEY and CDR2 as SVGEGT. Trimming left V 6 bases short and J 4 bases short, with 18 bases between. This CDR3 is built from 15 residues. CDR3 sequence: CASRITGGAVTEAFF. DNA for the CDR3: TGTGCCAGCAGAATCACGGGGGGGGCGGTCACTGAAGCTTTCTTT.

The chain combines TRBV6-4 with TRBJ2-3, with TRBD2 matching over 7 bases. This CDR3 is 15 amino acids long. The ends lost 2 bases at V and 2 bases at J; junction bases unmatched: 4. Germline lookup yields CDR1 MRHNA and CDR2 SNTAGT. CDR3 nucleotide sequence: TGTGCCAGCAGTGACGAGGGAGGGTCCACAGATACGCAGTATTTT. Its protein product is CASSDEGGSTDTQYF.

J is TRBJ1-1 and V is TRBV6-1; tentatively, D is TRBD1 (6 bases). The germline V gene has CDR1 MNHNS and CDR2 SASEGT. V lost 3 bases and J lost 0, with 17 bases in between. This CDR3 is 17 amino acids long. This CDR3 is CASSDRGIELMNTEAFF. Here the CDR3 DNA reads TGTGCCAGCAGTGACAGGGGAATAGAACTCATGAACACTGAAGCTTTCTTT.

This clonotype has a count of ten or more. The chain is built from TRBV12-3 or TRBV12-4 and TRBJ2-1; D possibly corresponds to TRBD1 (6 bases). The V end lost 5 bases, the J end lost 6 bases, and 17 bases lay between the germline ends. The CDR3 sequence is 15 residues long. CDR3 nucleotide sequence: TGTGCCAGCAGTCTCAGGGGATCTAGGGGCAATGAGCAGTTCTTC. Protein sequence: CASSLRGSRGNEQFF.

For this clonotype: Since a much larger clone is just one base distant, this may be a read error. The gene calls are TRBV3-1 and TRBJ2-7; D call uncertain. V lost 4 bases, J lost 0 bases, and 10 bases lay in between. Germline CDR1 reads LGHDT; CDR2 reads YNNKEL (reference sequence). CDR3 size: 14 residues. The CDR3 nucleotides are TGTGCCAGCAGCCGGACCGACGCCTCCTACGAGCAGTACTTC. It specifies CASSRTDASYEQYF.

Many counts were recorded for this clonotype. The chain employs TRBV7-9 and TRBJ1-2; D perhaps matches TRBD1 (6 bases). This CDR3 region has 13 residues. The germline V and J ends were trimmed by 1 base and 8 bases, with 11 bases remaining between them. Germline V gives CDR1 SEHNR, CDR2 FQNEAQ (reference sequence). The DNA of the CDR3 is TGTGCCAGCAGCTTAGGTGGGGGCCCAGGCTACACCTTC. Its protein product is CASSLGGGPGYTF.

This clonotype turned up a few times. The chain recombines TRBV27 with TRBJ1-6; D unclear. This CDR3 is 15 amino acids long. The ends were cut back, 3 bases at V and 8 bases at J, with 14 bases in the middle. Germline V gives CDR1 MNHEY, CDR2 SMNVEV (reference sequence). CDR3 nucleotides: TGTGCCAGCAGTTTTTTCACCGGCTCAGATTCACCCCTCCACTTT. The encoded protein is CASSFFTGSDSPLHF.

This clonotype occurred many times. The V gene is TRBV20-1, the J gene TRBJ2-7; possibly TRBD2 for D (6 bases). The germline CDR1 and CDR2 sequences are DFQATT and SNEGSKA (reference sequence). CDR3 length: 15 amino acids. V was shortened by 6 bases and J by 0 bases, with 18 bases between the two germline ends. The CDR3 DNA reads TGCAGTGCCCCCCTTAGGGGACTTAGCTCCTACGAGCAGTACTTC. Residues: CSAPLRGLSSYEQYF.

The chain carries TRBV2 and TRBJ2-4; TRBD1 agrees at 8 bases. The CDR3 is 15 residues long. J gave up 9 bases and V 3 bases, and 10 bases lay outside the gene matches. Germline V CDR1 and CDR2: SNHLY, FYNNEI. Written as DNA, the CDR3 is TGTGCCAGCAGTGACCAGGGGGCAAATAGGGGCATTCAGTACTTC. Residues: CASSDQGANRGIQYF. The variable domain in full, with the rest retrieved from reference TRBV2 and TRBJ2-4, is EPEVTQTPSHQVTQMGQEVILRCVPISNHLYFYWYRQILGQKVEFLVSFYNNEISEKSEIFDDQFSVERPDGSNFTLKIRSTKLEDSAMYFCASSDQGANRGIQYFGAGTRLSVL.

The sample holds many counts of this clonotype. The rearrangement uses TRBV11-2 and TRBJ2-3; tentative D call: TRBD1 (5 bases). V lost 1 base, J lost 0 bases, and 8 bases lay in between. Germline-derived CDR1 and CDR2 are SGHAT and FQNNGV. CDR3 length equals 15 residues. The CDR3 here is CASSLVAGSTDTQYF. The CDR3 DNA follows: TGTGCCAGCAGCTTAGTTGCAGGGAGCACAGATACGCAGTATTTT.

This clonotype was picked up many times. V is TRBV20-1 and J is TRBJ2-7; unclear D gene. The CDR3 extends over 10 amino acids. The germline V gene encodes CDR1 DFQATT and CDR2 SNEGSKA (reference sequence). Trimming shortened V by 5 bases and J by 3 bases, and 5 bases separated the two germline ends. CDR3: CSAGGYEQYF. The CDR3 nucleotides are TGCAGTGCTGGTGGCTACGAGCAGTACTTC.

On this clonotype itself: A much larger clone sits a single nucleotide away, making a read error possible. This rearrangement joins TRBV2 to TRBJ2-7; D remains ambiguous. Germline CDR1 is SNHLY and CDR2 is FYNNEI. CDR3 length: 13 residues. This CDR3 is CAGRIGRSYEQYF. DNA of the CDR3: TGTGCCGGCAGGATCGGACGGTCCTACGAGCAGTACTTC.

This clonotype came up many times. The gene calls are TRBV5-1 and TRBJ1-1; D gene ambiguous. This CDR3 has 14 amino acids. Looked up from germline, CDR1 is SGHRS and CDR2 is YFSETQ. Deletions cut 3 bases from V and 0 bases from J, with 9 bases between. The CDR3 protein is CASSSEGLNTEAFF. The CDR3 nucleotides read TGCGCCAGCAGCTCCGAGGGCTTGAACACTGAAGCTTTCTTT. Full variable domain (missing parts from reference TRBV5-1 and TRBJ1-1): KAGVTQTPRYLIKTRGQQVTLSCSPISGHRSVSWYQQTPGQGLQFLFEYFSETQRNKGNFPGRFSGRQFSNSRSEMNVSTLELGDSALYLCASSSEGLNTEAFFGQGTRLTVV.

This clonotype was counted ten times or more. This CDR3 is CASSLAGSMNTEAFF. The CDR3 DNA is TGTGCCAGCAGTTTGGCGGGGTCCATGAACACTGAAGCTTTCTTT. This chain links TRBV27 with TRBJ1-1, with D uncertain. The CDR3 loop spans 15 amino acids. The V gene's germline CDR1 is MNHEY and CDR2 SMNVEV (reference sequence). V lost 3 bases and J lost 0, with 11 bases in between.

The DNA of the CDR3 is TGCAGTGCTCCCGAAACCAAAAGCGGGGGGCTTTCCTACGAGCAGTACTTC. Translating it yields CSAPETKSGGLSYEQYF. This chain connects TRBV20-1 to TRBJ2-7; 9 nucleotides match TRBD2. CDR3 size: 17 residues. The germline V gene encodes CDR1 DFQATT and CDR2 SNEGSKA (reference sequence). With V trimmed by 5 bases and J by 1 base, 15 bases remained unmatched.

This clonotype was seen at least ten times. The V gene is TRBV3-1, the J gene TRBJ1-4; D not resolved. Germline V lookup: CDR1 LGHDT, CDR2 YNNKEL (reference sequence). CDR3 size: 15 residues. Deletions cut 2 bases from V and 5 bases from J, with 12 bases between. The CDR3 is CASSQSTVQNEKLFF. CDR3 in DNA: TGTGCCAGCAGCCAATCCACGGTACAAAATGAAAAACTGTTTTTT.

A few counts support this clonotype. The rearrangement joins TRBV6-1 to TRBJ1-2; 7 positions match TRBD1. This CDR3 has 15 amino acids. The ends lost 3 bases at V and 0 bases at J; junction bases unmatched: 4. CDR1 and CDR2 (germline): MNHNS, SASEGT. The CDR3 DNA follows: TGTGCCAGCAGTGAGGACAGGAACCCTAACTATGGCTACACCTTC. Its protein is CASSEDRNPNYGYTF.

This clonotype was detected a few times. In DNA, the CDR3 is TGTGCCACCAGCAGAGATTTTTTGGCAGGGGATTCCCACAATGAGCAGTTCTTC. Protein: CATSRDFLAGDSHNEQFF. The chain is built from TRBV15 and TRBJ2-1, with D tentatively TRBD1 (6 bases). Germline CDR1 LNHNV, CDR2 YYDKDF (reference sequence). V was cut by 0 bases and J by 5 bases, with 20 bases left in between. This CDR3 is built from 18 residues. Complete variable domain (other parts from reference TRBV15 and TRBJ2-1): DAMVIQNPRYQVTQFGKPVTLSCSQTLNHNVMYWYQQKSSQAPKLLFHYYDKDFNNEADTPDNFQSRRPNTSFCFLDIRSPGLGDTAMYLCATSRDFLAGDSHNEQFFGPGTRLTVL.

The sample holds many counts of this clonotype. The rearrangement joins TRBV6-1 to TRBJ2-3, with a possible D match to TRBD2 (5 bases). Trimming removed 2 bases from V and 1 base from J, with 13 bases in between. Germline V gives CDR1 MNHNS, CDR2 SASEGT. The length of the CDR3 is 16 residues. The DNA of the CDR3 is TGTGCCAGCAGTGAACGAGCGGCCCAGGGCACAGATACGCAGTATTTT. Amino acids: CASSERAAQGTDTQYF.

This clonotype was observed at least ten times. This chain joins TRBV10-2 and TRBJ1-1, with 8 nucleotides matching TRBD1. Germline CDR1 reads WSHSY; CDR2 reads SAAADI. The CDR3 length is 15 residues. The V segment lost 3 bases and the J segment 1 base; nucleotides outside the gene matches: 4. The CDR3 sequence: CASSDQGTGNTEAFF. The CDR3 coding sequence is TGCGCCAGCAGTGACCAAGGGACAGGGAACACTGAAGCTTTCTTT.

This clonotype has ten or more counts. The J gene is TRBJ2-3, the V gene TRBV28; D is possibly TRBD1 (5 bases). CDR1 and CDR2 (germline): MDHEN, SYDVKM. This CDR3 has 14 residues. V lost 2 bases and J lost 2, with 8 bases in between. The CDR3 is CASSLMTDTDTQYF. CDR3 DNA: TGTGCCAGCAGTTTAATGACAGACACAGATACGCAGTATTTT.

This clonotype was seen ten or more times. The V and J genes are TRBV11-2 and TRBJ2-1; possible D gene TRBD2, 7 bases. Deletions cut 8 bases from V and 2 bases from J, with 16 bases between. The length of the CDR3 is 15 residues. Per germline, CDR1 SGHAT and CDR2 FQNNGV. The CDR3 here is CASPGGREPYNEQFF. Here the CDR3 DNA reads TGTGCCAGCCCCGGGGGGCGGGAGCCCTACAATGAGCAGTTCTTC.

For this clonotype: A much larger clone is a single base away; this may be a read error. V is TRBV5-5 and J is TRBJ1-5, with D unclear. The CDR3 has 17 amino acids. Germline V gene sequence: CDR1 SGHKS, CDR2 YYEKEE (reference sequence). CDR3 DNA: TGTGCCGGCAGCGCTGAGGGAGGGTCCTATAGCAATCAGCCCCAGCATTTT. Amino acid sequence: CAGSAEGGSYSNQPQHF.

As regards this clonotype: A much larger clonotype is one base distant, so this may be a read error. The V and J genes are TRBV20-1 and TRBJ1-2, with D unresolved. CDR1 and CDR2 (germline): DFQATT, SNEGSKA (reference sequence). The CDR3 sequence is 12 residues long. V lost 8 bases and J 7 bases, leaving 17 bases between the germline ends. The CDR3 sequence is CSSPGPRGGYTF. The CDR3 DNA reads as TGCAGTTCTCCGGGCCCTAGAGGTGGCTACACCTTC.

This clonotype appeared many times. The chain has TRBV3-1 and TRBJ1-5, with D possibly matching TRBD1 (5 bases). Deletions cut 3 bases from V and 4 bases from J, with 7 bases between. This CDR3 spans 13 amino acids. The germline V gene has CDR1 LGHDT and CDR2 YNNKEL (reference sequence). The chain's CDR3 is CASSHAGNQPQHF. CDR3 coding DNA: TGTGCCAGCAGCCATGCAGGGAATCAGCCCCAGCATTTT.

This clonotype has more than one count but fewer than ten. This CDR3 reads CASSLSQGQRLEAFF. The CDR3 DNA reads TGTGCCAGCAGCTTAAGTCAGGGGCAGCGCTTAGAAGCTTTCTTT. This chain connects TRBV7-8 to TRBJ1-1, with D maybe TRBD1 (6 bases). The CDR3 runs 15 residues. The germline V and J ends were trimmed by 2 bases and 8 bases, with 18 bases remaining between them. Germline V lookup: CDR1 SGHVS, CDR2 FQNEAQ.

This clonotype was counted many times. This chain connects TRBV7-8 to TRBJ2-1; D unclear. Germline CDR1 reads SGHVS; CDR2 reads FQNEAQ. The CDR3 loop spans 15 amino acids. V was cut by 3 bases and J by 0 bases, with 9 bases left in between. The CDR3 DNA reads TGTGCCAGCAGCTTTTTGGGAAGCTCCTACAATGAGCAGTTCTTC. Its translation is CASSFLGSSYNEQFF.